This paragraph reports one T cell receptor (beta chain). PCR amplification relied on 60 Vbeta primers (plus 13 Jbeta primers). Profiling relied on immunoSEQ multiplex PCR, and the TCRdb table lists in-frame clones only, not all of them. The sample holds 110,000 or so clones; about four fifths are singletons and the top ten take around 1.5%. This entry belongs to a study of cytomegalovirus exposure and HLA in healthy donors. This CDR3 comprises 14 residues. V gave up 5 bases and J gave up 2 bases, with 12 bases separating them. Germline V gene lookup returns CDR1 MNHEY and CDR2 SMNVEV (reference sequence).

The source of this sequence is a woman younger than 35 in good health and CMV-seronegative. The specimen sequenced was PBMCs. The chain recombines TRBV27 with TRBJ1-2; a weak D match, TRBD1 (6 bases). CDR3 sequence reads: CASSRDIGNYGYTF. The CDR3 nucleotides are TGTGCCAGCAGTCGGGACATCGGGAACTATGGCTACACCTTC.